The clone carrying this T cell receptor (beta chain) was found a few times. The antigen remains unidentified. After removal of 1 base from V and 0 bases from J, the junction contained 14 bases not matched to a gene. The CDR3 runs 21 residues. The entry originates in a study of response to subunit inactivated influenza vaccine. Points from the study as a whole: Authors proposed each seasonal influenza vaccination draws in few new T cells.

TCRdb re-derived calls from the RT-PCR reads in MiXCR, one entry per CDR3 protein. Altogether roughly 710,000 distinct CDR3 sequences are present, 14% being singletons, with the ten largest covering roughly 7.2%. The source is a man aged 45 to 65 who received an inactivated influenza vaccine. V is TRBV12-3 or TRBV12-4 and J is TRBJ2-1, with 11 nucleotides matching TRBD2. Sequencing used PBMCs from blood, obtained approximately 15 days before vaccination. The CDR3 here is CASSLEDPLAGGPISYNEQFF. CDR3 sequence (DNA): TGTGCCAGCAGTTTAGAGGACCCCCTAGCGGGGGGACCGATCTCCTACAATGAGCAGTTCTTC.